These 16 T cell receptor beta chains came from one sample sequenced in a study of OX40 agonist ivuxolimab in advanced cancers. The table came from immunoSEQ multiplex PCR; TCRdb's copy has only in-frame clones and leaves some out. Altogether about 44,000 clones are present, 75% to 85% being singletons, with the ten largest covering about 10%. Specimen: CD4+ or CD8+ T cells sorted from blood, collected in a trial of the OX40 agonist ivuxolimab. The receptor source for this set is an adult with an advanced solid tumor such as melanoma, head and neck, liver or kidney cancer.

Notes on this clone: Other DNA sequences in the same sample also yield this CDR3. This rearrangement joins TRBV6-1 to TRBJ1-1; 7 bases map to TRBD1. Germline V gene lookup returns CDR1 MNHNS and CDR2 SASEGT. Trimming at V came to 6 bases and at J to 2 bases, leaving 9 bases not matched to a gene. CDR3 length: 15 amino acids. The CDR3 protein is CASSARQGTNTEAFF. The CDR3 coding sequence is TGTGCCAGCAGCGCTCGACAGGGCACTAACACTGAAGCTTTCTTT.

Here the CDR3 reads CASSLETPQHF. The CDR3 nucleotides read TGTGCCAGCAGTTTAGAAACGCCCCAGCATTTT. The chain uses TRBV28 and TRBJ1-5; D is unresolved. With 2 bases removed from V and 9 bases from J, the gap between germline ends came to 5 bases. CDR3 length: 11 amino acids. Germline V gene lookup returns CDR1 MDHEN and CDR2 SYDVKM.

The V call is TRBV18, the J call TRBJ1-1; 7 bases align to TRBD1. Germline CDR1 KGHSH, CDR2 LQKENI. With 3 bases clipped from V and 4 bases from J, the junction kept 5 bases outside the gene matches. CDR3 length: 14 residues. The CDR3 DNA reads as TGTGCCAGCTCACCTTCAGGGGGGGGCACTGAAGCTTTCTTT. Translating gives CASSPSGGGTEAFF.

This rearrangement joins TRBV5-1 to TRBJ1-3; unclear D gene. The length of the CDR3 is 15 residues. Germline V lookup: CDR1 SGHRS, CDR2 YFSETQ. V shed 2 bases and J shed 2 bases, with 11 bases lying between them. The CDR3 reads CASSFETLPGNTIYF. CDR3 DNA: TGCGCCAGCAGCTTTGAGACCCTCCCTGGAAACACCATATATTTT.

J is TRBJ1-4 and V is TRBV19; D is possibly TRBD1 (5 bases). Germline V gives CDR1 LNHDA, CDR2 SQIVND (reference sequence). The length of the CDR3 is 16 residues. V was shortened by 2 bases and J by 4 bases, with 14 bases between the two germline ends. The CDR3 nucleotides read TGTGCCAGTAGTATAAACCCGGGACCGTTTAATGAAAAACTGTTTTTT. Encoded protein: CASSINPGPFNEKLFF.

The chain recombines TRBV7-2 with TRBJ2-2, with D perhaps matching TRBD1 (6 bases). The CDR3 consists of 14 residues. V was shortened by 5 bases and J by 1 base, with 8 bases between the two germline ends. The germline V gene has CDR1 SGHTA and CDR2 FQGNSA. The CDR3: CASSPTGNTGELFF. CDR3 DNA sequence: TGTGCCAGCAGCCCGACAGGGAACACCGGGGAGCTGTTTTTT.

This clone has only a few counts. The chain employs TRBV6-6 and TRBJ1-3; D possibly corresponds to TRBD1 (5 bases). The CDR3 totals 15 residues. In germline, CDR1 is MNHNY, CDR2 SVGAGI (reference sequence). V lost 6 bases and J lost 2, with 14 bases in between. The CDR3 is CASSPRARAGNTIYF. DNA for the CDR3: TGTGCCAGCAGCCCCAGGGCGAGGGCTGGAAACACCATATATTTT.

The CDR3 bases are TGTGCCAGCAGCGTTGAGGGAGCTCTCACCGGGGAGCTGTTTTTT. It translates to CASSVEGALTGELFF. This sequence joins TRBV9 and TRBJ2-2; tentatively, D is TRBD2 (5 bases). Germline lookup yields CDR1 SGDLS and CDR2 YYNGEE. This CDR3 is 15 amino acids long. The V and J ends lost 2 bases and 4 bases respectively, with 12 bases between them.

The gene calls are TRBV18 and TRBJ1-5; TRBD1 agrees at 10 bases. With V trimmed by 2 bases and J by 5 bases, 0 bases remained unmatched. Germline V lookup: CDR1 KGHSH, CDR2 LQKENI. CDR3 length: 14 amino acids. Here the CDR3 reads CASSPGTGDQPQHF. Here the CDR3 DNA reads TGTGCCAGCTCACCAGGGACAGGGGATCAGCCCCAGCATTTT. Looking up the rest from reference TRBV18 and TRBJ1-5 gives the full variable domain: NAGVMQNPRHLVRRRGQEARLRCSPMKGHSHVYWYRQLPEEGLKFMVYLQKENIIDESGMPKERFSAEFPKEGPSILRIQQVVRGDSAAYFCASSPGTGDQPQHFGDGTRLSIL.

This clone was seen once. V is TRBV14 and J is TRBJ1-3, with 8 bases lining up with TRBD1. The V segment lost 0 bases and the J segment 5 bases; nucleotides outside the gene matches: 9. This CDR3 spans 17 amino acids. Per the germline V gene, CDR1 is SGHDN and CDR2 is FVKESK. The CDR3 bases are TGTGCCAGCAGCCAAGATATCGCAGGGGGCAGGAGAAACACCATATATTTT. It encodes CASSQDIAGGRRNTIYF.

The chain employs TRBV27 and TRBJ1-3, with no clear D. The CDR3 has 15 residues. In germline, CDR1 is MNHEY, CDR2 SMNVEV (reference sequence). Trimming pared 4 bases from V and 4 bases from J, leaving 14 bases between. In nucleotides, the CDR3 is TGTGCCAGCAGTTCGGGCCTCGCGGGAGGAAACACCATATATTTT. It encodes CASSSGLAGGNTIYF.

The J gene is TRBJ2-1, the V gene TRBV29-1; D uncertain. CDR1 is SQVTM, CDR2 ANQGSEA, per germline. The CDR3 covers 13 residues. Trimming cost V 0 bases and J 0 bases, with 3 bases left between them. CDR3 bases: TGCAGCGTTGAAGATGTCTCCTACAATGAGCAGTTCTTC. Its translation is CSVEDVSYNEQFF.

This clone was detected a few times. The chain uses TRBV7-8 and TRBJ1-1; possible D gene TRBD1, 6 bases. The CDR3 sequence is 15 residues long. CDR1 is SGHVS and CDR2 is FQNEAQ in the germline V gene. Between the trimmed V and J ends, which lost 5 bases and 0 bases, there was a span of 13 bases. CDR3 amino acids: CASSAQGNMNTEAFF. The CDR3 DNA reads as TGTGCCAGCAGCGCCCAGGGGAACATGAACACTGAAGCTTTCTTT.

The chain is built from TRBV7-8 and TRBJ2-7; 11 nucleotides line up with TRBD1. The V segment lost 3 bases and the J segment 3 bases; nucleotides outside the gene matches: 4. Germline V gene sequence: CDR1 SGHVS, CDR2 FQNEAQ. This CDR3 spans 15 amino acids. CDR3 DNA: TGTGCCAGCAGCTTTGGGACAGGGGGGATCTACGAGCAGTACTTC. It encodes CASSFGTGGIYEQYF.

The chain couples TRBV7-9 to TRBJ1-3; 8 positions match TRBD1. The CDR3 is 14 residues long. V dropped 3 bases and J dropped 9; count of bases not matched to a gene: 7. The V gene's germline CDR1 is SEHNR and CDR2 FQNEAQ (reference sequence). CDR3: CASSFGQGSGTIYF. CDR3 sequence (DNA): TGTGCCAGCAGCTTTGGACAGGGCTCGGGCACCATATATTTT.

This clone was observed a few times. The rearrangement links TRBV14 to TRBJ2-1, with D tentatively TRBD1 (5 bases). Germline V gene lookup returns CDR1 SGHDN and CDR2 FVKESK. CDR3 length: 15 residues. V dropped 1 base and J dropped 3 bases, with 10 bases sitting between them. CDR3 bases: TGTGCCAGCAGCCAAGGACGGACACGCTACAATGAGCAGTTCTTC. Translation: CASSQGRTRYNEQFF.